Listed here are 11 T cell receptor beta chains from one sample, sequenced in a study of T cells in Graves' hyperthyroidism and ophthalmopathy. Amplification of TCR beta CDR3 regions was performed using RNA transcripts as template. Researchers ran a first-round RT-PCR on the TCR CDR3 using the HTBI primer set. TCRdb re-called the multiplex PCR reads with MiXCR, one entry per CDR3 protein. The sample lists some 440,000 distinct CDR3 sequences, around 14% occurring once. Sequencing was carried out using blood. These receptors all stem from a woman under 30 with Graves' hyperthyroidism.

CDR3 amino acids: CAWSVRVTEAFF. CDR3 DNA sequence: TGTGCCTGGAGTGTTCGGGTTACTGAAGCTTTCTTT. This chain joins TRBV30 and TRBJ1-1, with D unclear. V was shortened by 0 bases and J by 5 bases, with 7 bases between the two germline ends. CDR1 is GTSNPN and CDR2 is SVGIG in the germline V gene (reference sequence). CDR3 length: 12 residues.

This clonotype was seen many times. The chain joins TRBV28 to TRBJ2-7; a weak D match, TRBD2 (6 bases). V gave up 6 bases and J gave up 7 bases, with 22 bases separating them. The length of the CDR3 is 15 residues. The germline CDR1 and CDR2 sequences are MDHEN and SYDVKM. The CDR3 spells CASRRGKVGLGEQYF. CDR3 bases: TGTGCCAGCAGGCGGGGAAAGGTGGGGTTGGGTGAGCAGTACTTC.

The genes are TRBV2 and TRBJ2-5; no clear D. This CDR3 has 12 amino acids. The germline V and J ends were trimmed by 1 base and 4 bases, with 4 bases remaining between them. The germline CDR1 and CDR2 sequences are SNHLY and FYNNEI. The CDR3 DNA reads TGTGCCAGCAGTGAAGTGGTAGAGACCCAGTACTTC. This translates into CASSEVVETQYF. The full variable domain, in which reference TRBV2 and TRBJ2-5 provide the parts outside the CDR3, is EPEVTQTPSHQVTQMGQEVILRCVPISNHLYFYWYRQILGQKVEFLVSFYNNEISEKSEIFDDQFSVERPDGSNFTLKIRSTKLEDSAMYFCASSEVVETQYFGPGTRLLVL.

The chain is built from TRBV4-2 and TRBJ2-7, with TRBD2 matching over 9 bases. Trimming removed 3 bases from V and 4 bases from J; junction bases left unmatched: 4. This CDR3 has 14 residues. Germline lookup yields CDR1 LGHNA and CDR2 YNFKEQ. The CDR3 spells CASSQTTSGYEQYF. The CDR3 region has the DNA TGTGCCAGCAGCCAGACGACTAGCGGATACGAGCAGTACTTC.

This clonotype was seen repeatedly, ten times or more. The rearrangement uses TRBV20-1 and TRBJ2-7, with D possibly TRBD2 on 6 matching bases. Germline CDR1 DFQATT, CDR2 SNEGSKA (reference sequence). V was pared by 0 bases and J by 2 bases, with 11 bases between. The CDR3 covers 14 residues. This CDR3 reads CSARDLTGAYEQYF. DNA for the CDR3: TGCAGTGCTAGAGATCTCACGGGGGCCTACGAGCAGTACTTC.

This chain uses TRBV7-9 with TRBJ2-6; unclear D gene. The germline V and J ends were trimmed by 5 bases and 6 bases, with 17 bases remaining between them. Germline values: CDR1 SEHNR, CDR2 FQNEAQ (reference sequence). The CDR3 is 16 residues long. The CDR3 reads CASSPTGSYKANVLTF. The CDR3 nucleotides are TGTGCCAGCAGCCCTACTGGCAGCTATAAGGCCAACGTCCTGACTTTC.

In this sample, this clonotype turned up many times. V gene TRBV2 combines with J gene TRBJ1-2, with D tentatively TRBD1 (5 bases). Germline V gene data show CDR1 as SNHLY and CDR2 as FYNNEI. V was trimmed by 7 bases and J by 6 bases, leaving 9 bases between them. The length of the CDR3 is 11 residues. CDR3 region: CASNGGDGYTF. The CDR3, as DNA: TGTGCCAGCAACGGGGGGGATGGCTACACCTTC. Variable domain in full (rest from reference TRBV2 and TRBJ1-2): EPEVTQTPSHQVTQMGQEVILRCVPISNHLYFYWYRQILGQKVEFLVSFYNNEISEKSEIFDDQFSVERPDGSNFTLKIRSTKLEDSAMYFCASNGGDGYTFGSGTRLTVV.

V is TRBV3-1 and J is TRBJ1-2, with D possibly being TRBD1 (6 bases). Germline V gene sequence: CDR1 LGHDT, CDR2 YNNKEL (reference sequence). The V and J ends lost 3 bases and 7 bases respectively, with 9 bases between them. This CDR3 spans 12 amino acids. The CDR3 coding sequence is TGTGCCAGCAGCCATATCAGGGGTGGCTACACCTTC. This encodes CASSHIRGGYTF.

This clonotype was seen many times. This chain connects TRBV5-1 to TRBJ2-7; D is unresolved. The ends were cut back, 3 bases at V and 3 bases at J, with 7 bases in the middle. CDR3 size: 12 residues. Germline assignment: CDR1 SGHRS and CDR2 YFSETQ. CDR3 nucleotide sequence: TGCGCCAGCAGCTACCCGGGCTACGAGCAGTACTTC. Translated: CASSYPGYEQYF.

The table lists this clonotype with a few counts. The genes are TRBV9 and TRBJ2-7; TRBD1 matches 7 bases. The V gene's germline CDR1 is SGDLS and CDR2 YYNGEE. V lost 1 base to trimming and J lost 5 bases; unmatched junction nucleotides: 6. CDR3 length equals 14 residues. CDR3 region: CASSVNRGKNEQYF. The CDR3, as DNA: TGTGCCAGCAGCGTAAACAGGGGCAAAAACGAGCAGTACTTC.

This clonotype was detected ten times or more. The chain uses TRBV30 and TRBJ1-2, with unresolved D. This CDR3 contains 12 residues. V was trimmed by 0 bases and J by 7 bases, leaving 9 bases between them. Per germline, CDR1 GTSNPN and CDR2 SVGIG (reference sequence). Here the CDR3 DNA reads TGTGCCTGGAGTGTGGTGGGAACTGGCTACACCTTC. It codes for CAWSVVGTGYTF.